The subject of this entry is one TCR beta chain. The antigen is undetermined. The source of the sample is a study of OX40 agonist ivuxolimab in advanced cancers. Study context: Patients undergoing dose escalation presented with hepatocellular carcinoma, melanoma, renal cell or head and neck cancer. General study points: Among expanded peripheral T cells, antigen specificity went undetermined.

Germline-derived CDR1 and CDR2 are SGHAT and FQNNGV. The junction had 5 bases not matched to a gene; V was cut back by 7 bases and J by 3 bases. The length of the CDR3 is 14 residues. Sequencing used immunoSEQ multiplex PCR; TCRdb keeps in-frame clones, though not all of them. The top ten hold 40% to 50% of the sample, which has more than 45,000 clones, 80% to 90% seen once. This chain connects TRBV11-2 to TRBJ2-7; 11 bases match TRBD2. This clonotype was obtained from an adult with an advanced solid tumor such as melanoma, head and neck, liver or kidney cancer. The material sequenced was CD4+ or CD8+ T cells sorted from blood, taken in a trial of the OX40 agonist ivuxolimab. CDR3 sequence reads: CASTSGGPYYEQYF. As DNA, the CDR3 is TGTGCCAGCACTAGCGGGGGGCCTTACTACGAGCAGTACTTC.